This T cell receptor beta chain was profiled in a study of blood T cell repertoires in COVID-19. Study-level information: Sites across the United States, Italy and Spain contributed samples from acute and convalescent COVID-19.

Those designated as exposed participants met a COVID-19 case within 2 weeks before study entry. Study processing details: Cell counts per sample came from amplifying reference gene primers. Generated by immunoSEQ multiplex PCR, the TCRdb table keeps only in-frame clones and is missing some. The DNA gave D and trimming, while V, J and clone size come from that table. This sample has 150,000 or so clones, with roughly 84% found just once. Sequencing was performed on PBMCs or T cells enriched from blood (not recorded which). The sequence came from a woman aged 45-60 years who had been exposed to COVID-19.

Here the CDR3 DNA reads TGTGCCAGCAGTTTCCCAGCGGCCTACGAGCAGTACTTC. Its protein is CASSFPAAYEQYF. The rearrangement joins TRBV6-2 or TRBV6-3 to TRBJ2-7; weak D call: TRBD2 (5 bases). The ends were cut back, 4 bases at V and 2 bases at J, with 9 bases in the middle. Per germline, CDR1 MNHEY and CDR2 SVGEGT. The CDR3 length is 13 residues.